This T cell receptor beta chain was observed in a study of cytomegalovirus exposure and HLA in healthy donors. Findings and limits, study-wide: In a later analysis, across HLA loci, associated TCR counts were highest for DRB1, lowest for HLA-C. Later work showed greater clonal expansion in HLA-associated TCR beta chains than in equally common others. One variant, a missense change in DCLRE1C, was linked in a later analysis to TCR beta V- and J-gene trimming.

Worth noting for this clone: The antigen is not known.

Amplification used 60 Vbeta primers and 13 Jbeta primers. Data came from immunoSEQ multiplex PCR; TCRdb stores just in-frame clones and leaves some out. The ten most abundant clones cover approximately 6.8% of a sample with under 65,000 clones. Samples came from healthy bone marrow donors. This CDR3 is 17 amino acids long. Per germline, CDR1 SGDLS and CDR2 YYNGEE. The J segment lost 2 bases and the V segment lost 3 bases, leaving 3 bases of the junction unmatched. This chain uses TRBV9 with TRBJ2-3; 16 positions match TRBD2. The source is a middle-aged woman in good health and CMV-seronegative. Sequenced material: PBMCs. DNA of the CDR3: TGTGCCAGCAGCGCGGGACTAGCGGGGGGGTTCACAGATACGCAGTATTTT. Its translation is CASSAGLAGGFTDTQYF.